The 21 T cell receptor beta chains in this list originate from one sample, sequenced in a study of T-cell reconstitution after alpha-beta-depleted transplantation in children. This sample's TCRbeta library carried unique molecular identifier barcodes. TCRdb re-derived calls from the PCR reads in MiXCR, one entry per CDR3 protein. The sample includes roughly 790,000 distinct CDR3 sequences, 15% to 20% of them seen just once. The sequencing used PBMCs, mostly from graft donor cells, collected 360 days after TCRalphabeta/CD19-depleted stem cell transplant. The source of these receptors is a male patient under 18 who had a stem cell transplant for acute lymphoblastic leukemia, so the T cells may come from the graft donor.

This clonotype was detected a few times. This chain links TRBV5-6 with TRBJ2-1; unclear D gene. Looked up from germline, CDR1 is SGHDT and CDR2 is YYEEEE. The V gene lost 2 bases and the J gene lost 5 bases, with 8 bases spanning the gap. CDR3 size: 13 residues. This CDR3 is CASSFLRHNEQFF. CDR3 bases: TGTGCCAGCAGCTTCTTGAGACACAATGAGCAGTTCTTC.

V is TRBV12-3 or TRBV12-4 and J is TRBJ2-7; no reliable D call. This CDR3 is built from 15 residues. Trimming left V 6 bases short and J 0 bases short, with 15 bases between. The CDR3 spells CASSPPGLYSYEQYF. Here the CDR3 DNA reads TGTGCCAGCAGCCCCCCGGGCCTCTACTCCTACGAGCAGTACTTC.

This clonotype was seen more than once but under ten times. The J gene is TRBJ2-7, the V gene TRBV21-1. TRBV21-1 is a recognized pseudogene. This CDR3 contains 14 residues. The CDR3 nucleotides are TGTGCCAGCAGCAAAGTTGAATCCTCGTACGAGCAGTACTTC. It is translated as CASSKVESSYEQYF.

Turning to this clonotype: A read error may produce the germline difference seen at one junction end. The chain carries TRBV7-3 and TRBJ2-7; the match to TRBD2 covers 10 bases. Per the germline V gene, CDR1 is SGHTA and CDR2 is FQGTGA. There are 16 residues in the CDR3. The CDR3 sequence: CASSLRVAGGSYEQYF. In DNA form, the CDR3 reads TGTGCCAGCAGTTTAAGGGTAGCGGGAGGTTCCTACGAGCAGTACTTC.

The chain is built from TRBV12-3 or TRBV12-4 and TRBJ2-5; no clear D. The CDR3 sequence is 14 residues long. V was pared by 2 bases and J by 2 bases, with 9 bases between. The CDR3 sequence is CASSLRDNQETQYF. The CDR3 coding sequence is TGTGCCAGCAGTTTAAGGGATAATCAAGAGACCCAGTACTTC.

The chain couples TRBV3-1 to TRBJ1-1, with D possibly being TRBD1 (5 bases). The length of the CDR3 is 13 residues. Germline-derived CDR1 and CDR2 are LGHDT and YNNKEL (reference sequence). Trimming shortened V by 4 bases and J by 12 bases, and 18 bases separated the two germline ends. CDR3: CASSRGTVPGTFF. In nucleotides, the CDR3 is TGTGCCAGCAGCCGAGGGACTGTACCTGGGACTTTCTTT.

This clonotype was recorded at least ten times. This rearrangement joins TRBV11-2 to TRBJ2-2, with TRBD2 identical over 14 bases. The germline V gene has CDR1 SGHAT and CDR2 FQNNGV. Trimming took 8 bases from V and 7 from J; bases not matched to a gene: 9. The CDR3 length is 16 residues. In DNA form, the CDR3 reads TGTGCCAGCTTCCTGGGACTAGCGGGAGCCGGCGGGGAGCTGTTTTTT. Residues: CASFLGLAGAGGELFF.

This clonotype has only a few counts. The rearrangement joins TRBV7-9 to TRBJ2-1; D is possibly TRBD2 (5 bases). This CDR3 contains 15 residues. Germline V gene lookup returns CDR1 SEHNR and CDR2 FQNEAQ (reference sequence). The V end was cut by 5 bases, the J end by 5 bases, with 16 bases between. The DNA for the CDR3 is TGTGCCAGCAGCCTCTGGACCGGGAAGAACAATGAGCAGTTCTTC. It translates to CASSLWTGKNNEQFF.

J is TRBJ2-7 and V is TRBV10-3; D is unresolved. The CDR3 runs 14 residues. In germline, CDR1 is ENHRY, CDR2 SYGVKD. Trimming cost V 3 bases and J 0 bases, with 9 bases left between them. The DNA of the CDR3 is TGTGCCATCAGTGACAGGCGAAGCTCCTACGAGCAGTACTTC. Its protein product is CAISDRRSSYEQYF.

In this sample, this clonotype turned up a few times. This sequence joins TRBV3-1 and TRBJ2-3, with 10 bases identical to TRBD2. V was clipped by 4 bases and J by 5 bases; unmatched bases: 18. The CDR3 consists of 19 residues. Germline CDR1 reads LGHDT; CDR2 reads YNNKEL (reference sequence). The CDR3 loop reads CASSRPLSPGLAIQDTQYF. The CDR3 region has the DNA TGTGCCAGCAGCCGCCCTCTGTCGCCGGGACTAGCGATACAAGATACGCAGTATTTT.

A few counts support this clonotype. This chain joins TRBV6-5 and TRBJ1-2, with D maybe TRBD1 (5 bases). Trimming took off 2 bases at V and 7 bases at J, with 11 bases between the two ends. Germline V gene sequence: CDR1 MNHEY, CDR2 SVGAGI. This CDR3 region has 13 residues. The chain's CDR3 is CASSYRAGPGYTF. In DNA form, the CDR3 reads TGTGCCAGCAGTTACCGGGCAGGGCCTGGCTACACCTTC.

This clonotype was detected a few times. The chain links TRBV4-1 to TRBJ1-1; D is undetermined. Germline V CDR1 and CDR2: MGHRA, YSYEKL. This CDR3 has 16 amino acids. V lost 4 bases and J 6 bases, leaving 21 bases between the germline ends. The CDR3 here is CASSPTTKGSRAEAFF. The DNA for the CDR3 is TGCGCCAGCAGCCCCACAACTAAAGGCAGTCGGGCTGAAGCTTTCTTT.

This clonotype was counted only a few times. An end of the junction differs from the germline gene, which may be a read error. The chain combines TRBV12-3 or TRBV12-4 with TRBJ1-4; 12 bases are shared with TRBD1. The CDR3 is made up of 13 amino acids. The CDR3 DNA reads as TGTGCCAGCAGGGGTCGCGGGGGACAGGGGGCGAGTTTT. Its protein product is CASRGRGGQGASF.

This clonotype was observed a handful of times. This chain connects TRBV7-3 to TRBJ2-1; TRBD2 matches at 12 bases. With 1 base clipped from V and 7 bases from J, the junction kept 14 bases outside the gene matches. The CDR3 has 19 residues. Germline V gene data show CDR1 as SGHTA and CDR2 as FQGTGA. The CDR3 region is CASSLIPPATSGRRNEQFF. The CDR3 DNA is TGTGCCAGCAGCTTAATTCCCCCAGCGACTAGCGGGAGAAGGAATGAGCAGTTCTTC.

The CDR3 DNA sequence: TGTGCCAGCAGTTTACTCTCGGGAGGGCCGATGGAACAGTACTTC. Translation gives CASSLLSGGPMEQYF. This sequence joins TRBV27 and TRBJ2-7, with 8 bases fitting TRBD2. The CDR3 loop spans 15 amino acids. The J segment lost 10 bases and the V segment lost 2 bases, leaving 13 bases of the junction unmatched. The germline V gene encodes CDR1 MNHEY and CDR2 SMNVEV (reference sequence).

This clonotype has a handful of counts. This chain uses TRBV12-3 or TRBV12-4 with TRBJ2-3; no firm D call. The V end was cut by 5 bases, the J end by 2 bases, with 14 bases between. CDR3 length: 15 residues. CDR3 loop: CASSLRLDITDTQYF. CDR3 nucleotides: TGTGCCAGCAGTCTCCGACTCGACATCACAGATACGCAGTATTTT.

This clonotype was seen a handful of times. The V call is TRBV5-6, the J call TRBJ2-5; 10 nucleotides match TRBD2. Germline V gives CDR1 SGHDT, CDR2 YYEEEE. V was pared by 5 bases and J by 4 bases, with 11 bases of the junction left unmatched. The CDR3 runs to 16 residues. The CDR3 DNA follows: TGTGCCAGCAGTTTGCAGCGGGAGGGCCAGAGAGAGACCCAGTACTTC. Translation: CASSLQREGQRETQYF.

The genes are TRBV12-3 or TRBV12-4 and TRBJ1-1; D unresolved. V was cut by 0 bases and J by 11 bases, with 10 bases left in between. This CDR3 is 12 amino acids long. In DNA, the CDR3 is TGTGCCAGCAGTTTAGCGCTATCCATGGCTTTCTTT. Translating it yields CASSLALSMAFF.

The chain uses TRBV3-1 and TRBJ1-6; 8 bases align to TRBD1. The V and J ends lost 1 base and 9 bases, in that order; junction bases with no gene match: 5. This CDR3 comprises 15 residues. The germline CDR1 and CDR2 sequences are LGHDT and YNNKEL (reference sequence). This CDR3 reads CASSQAGDRGSPLHF. CDR3 sequence (DNA): TGTGCCAGCAGCCAAGCAGGAGACAGGGGTTCACCCCTCCACTTT.

Many counts were recorded for this clonotype. This sequence joins TRBV29-1 and TRBJ2-7; TRBD1 matches 8 bases. Germline V gives CDR1 SQVTM, CDR2 ANQGSEA. The CDR3 totals 12 residues. The V segment lost 6 bases and the J segment 5 bases; nucleotides outside the gene matches: 6. This CDR3 reads CSVWTGRHEQYF. Written as DNA, the CDR3 is TGCAGCGTGTGGACAGGGAGACACGAGCAGTACTTC.

The rearrangement links TRBV7-9 to TRBJ2-7; TRBD2 matches at 7 bases. V lost 5 bases and J lost 3; bases outside the gene matches: 13. The CDR3 totals 16 residues. Germline V gene sequence: CDR1 SEHNR, CDR2 FQNEAQ (reference sequence). The CDR3 loop is CASSTSKGSGGYEQYF. In nucleotides, the CDR3 is TGTGCCAGCAGCACCTCAAAGGGGTCGGGAGGCTACGAGCAGTACTTC.